This T cell receptor (beta chain) was sequenced for a study of blood T cell repertoires in COVID-19. Method: immunoSEQ multiplex PCR; TCRdb's copy keeps in-frame clones and lacks some. Among hundreds of thousands of clones listed, around 88% were seen once. The sequenced sample was peripheral blood. This TCR derives from a woman aged 45 to 65 with acute or convalescent COVID-19.

The CDR3 is CASSFSTDFSPLHF. The DNA of the CDR3 is TGTGCCAGCAGTTTCTCCACTGACTTCTCACCCCTCCACTTT. The chain couples TRBV27 to TRBJ1-6, with D hard to call. Deletions cut 3 bases from V and 10 bases from J, with 13 bases between. Germline CDR1 and CDR2: MNHEY and SMNVEV (reference sequence). The CDR3 is 14 residues long.